What follows are 26 T cell receptor beta chains derived from one specimen sequenced in a study of cytomegalovirus exposure and HLA in healthy donors. PCR amplification relied on 60 Vbeta primers (plus 13 Jbeta primers). Clones were sequenced by immunoSEQ multiplex PCR, and TCRdb holds only the in-frame ones, with some missing. There are 100,000 to 120,000 clones in the sample; about 61% occur only once, and roughly 8.3% lies in the top ten. The specimen sequenced was PBMCs. Receptor source: a man aged 18-30 years in good health and CMV-seropositive.

DNA for the CDR3: TGTGCCTCGACCCAGGGAAACTCTGGAAACACCATATATTTT. It codes for CASTQGNSGNTIYF. The chain recombines TRBV30 with TRBJ1-3; possibly TRBD1 for D (5 bases). The germline V and J ends were trimmed by 7 bases and 0 bases, with 13 bases remaining between them. Germline CDR1 and CDR2: GTSNPN and SVGIG (reference sequence). The CDR3 loop spans 14 amino acids.

This chain connects TRBV6-6 to TRBJ1-5, with 10 bases matching TRBD1. Trimming took 6 bases from V and 2 from J; bases not matched to a gene: 7. The germline CDR1 and CDR2 sequences are MNHNY and SVGAGI (reference sequence). This CDR3 has 16 residues. CDR3 loop: CASRGQGPRGNQPQHF. CDR3 DNA sequence: TGTGCCAGCAGGGGACAGGGGCCTAGGGGCAATCAGCCCCAGCATTTT.

The genes are TRBV2 and TRBJ1-5, with D uncertain. This CDR3 comprises 11 residues. Trimming left V 6 bases short and J 5 bases short, with 5 bases between. Germline CDR1 SNHLY, CDR2 FYNNEI. The CDR3 loop is CASRADQPQHF. CDR3 DNA: TGTGCCAGCAGGGCCGATCAGCCCCAGCATTTT.

The rearrangement uses TRBV28 and TRBJ1-2; tentatively, D is TRBD1 (5 bases). V was clipped by 6 bases and J by 8 bases, with 19 bases between them. Germline lookup yields CDR1 MDHEN and CDR2 SYDVKM. There are 14 residues in the CDR3. CDR3 residues: CASSRLMAGRGYTF. In DNA, the CDR3 is TGTGCCAGCAGCAGGCTGATGGCAGGGAGGGGCTACACCTTC.

This clone was observed a few times. The chain is built from TRBV27 and TRBJ2-1, with 10 nucleotides matching TRBD1. The germline V gene has CDR1 MNHEY and CDR2 SMNVEV (reference sequence). J gave up 3 bases and V 3 bases, and 2 bases lay outside the gene matches. The CDR3 has 15 amino acids. The CDR3 spells CASSFGDRGYNEQFF. Here the CDR3 DNA reads TGTGCCAGCAGTTTTGGGGACAGGGGCTACAATGAGCAGTTCTTC.

In its sample, this clone was seen a few times. This sequence joins TRBV6-5 and TRBJ2-3, with 10 nucleotides matching TRBD2. Trimming at V came to 0 bases and at J to 4 bases, leaving 4 bases not matched to a gene. Germline V gives CDR1 MNHEY, CDR2 SVGAGI. CDR3 size: 16 residues. The CDR3 nucleotides are TGTGCCAGCAGTTACTCGGAAGCGGGGGGGTCAGATACGCAGTATTTT. Encoded protein: CASSYSEAGGSDTQYF.

This clone showed up just a few times. As DNA, the CDR3 is TGTGCCAGCAGGACAGCTAATTCACCCCTCCACTTT. As protein: CASRTANSPLHF. This chain joins TRBV6-4 and TRBJ1-6; D possibly corresponds to TRBD1 (5 bases). Germline values: CDR1 MRHNA, CDR2 SNTAGT. V dropped 6 bases and J dropped 6 bases, with 6 bases sitting between them. The CDR3 covers 12 residues.

CDR3 amino acids: CASSDGGEWTEAFF. The CDR3 DNA reads TGTGCCAGCAGTGATGGGGGGGAGTGGACTGAAGCTTTCTTT. The chain joins TRBV25-1 to TRBJ1-1; D is perhaps TRBD1 (5 bases). This CDR3 has 14 amino acids. From germline, CDR1 is MGHDK and CDR2 SYGVNS. With 3 bases removed from V and 5 bases from J, the gap between germline ends came to 13 bases.

This clone was counted only a few times. The CDR3 DNA reads as TGTGCCAGCAGTTTGTTCCAGGGGACCGTACCAAATCAGCCCCAGCATTTT. Translation gives CASSLFQGTVPNQPQHF. This chain uses TRBV28 with TRBJ1-5, with a weak D call TRBD1 (6 bases). The length of the CDR3 is 17 residues. Trimming removed 3 bases from V and 4 bases from J, with 19 bases in between. Per the germline V gene, CDR1 is MDHEN and CDR2 is SYDVKM. The variable domain in full, with the rest retrieved from reference TRBV28 and TRBJ1-5, is DVKVTQSSRYLVKRTGEKVFLECVQDMDHENMFWYRQDPGLGLRLIYFSYDVKMKEKGDIPEGYSVSREKKERFSLILESASTNQTSMYLCASSLFQGTVPNQPQHFGDGTRLSIL.

The genes are TRBV10-3 and TRBJ1-3; 10 bases match TRBD1. This CDR3 contains 15 residues. Trimming took 3 bases from V and 3 from J; bases not matched to a gene: 2. The germline gives CDR1 ENHRY, CDR2 SYGVKD. The CDR3 protein is CAISEGTGDGNTIYF. Written as DNA, the CDR3 is TGTGCCATCAGTGAAGGGACAGGGGATGGAAACACCATATATTTT.

The rearrangement uses TRBV6-5 and TRBJ2-7, with 11 bases fitting TRBD1. The CDR3 covers 15 residues. The J segment lost 3 bases and the V segment lost 6 bases, leaving 7 bases of the junction unmatched. Looked up from germline, CDR1 is MNHEY and CDR2 is SVGAGI. The CDR3 DNA follows: TGTGCCAGCAGGTACGGGGGACAGGGGGACTACGAGCAGTACTTC. Encoded protein: CASRYGGQGDYEQYF.

This sequence joins TRBV29-1 and TRBJ2-5; TRBD1 agrees at 7 bases. V shed 7 bases and J 1 base; nucleotides not matched to a gene: 3. The germline V gene encodes CDR1 SQVTM and CDR2 ANQGSEA. CDR3 length equals 12 residues. The DNA for the CDR3 is TGCAGCGCAGGGGGAGTCCAAGAGACCCAGTACTTC. Amino acid sequence: CSAGGVQETQYF.

The genes are TRBV5-1 and TRBJ2-2; maybe TRBD2 (5 bases). The CDR3 consists of 15 residues. The V end was cut by 6 bases, the J end by 5 bases, with 17 bases between. Germline CDR1 and CDR2: SGHRS and YFSETQ. The CDR3 DNA reads as TGCGCCAGCACAAACGCCGGGGTGGAAACCGGGGAGCTGTTTTTT. Translated: CASTNAGVETGELFF. The whole variable domain, remainder taken from reference TRBV5-1 and TRBJ2-2, is KAGVTQTPRYLIKTRGQQVTLSCSPISGHRSVSWYQQTPGQGLQFLFEYFSETQRNKGNFPGRFSGRQFSNSRSEMNVSTLELGDSALYLCASTNAGVETGELFFGEGSRLTVL.

The chain joins TRBV2 to TRBJ2-5, with D perhaps matching TRBD2 (6 bases). V was shortened by 7 bases and J by 4 bases, with 10 bases between the two germline ends. The CDR3 extends over 12 amino acids. Germline CDR1 SNHLY, CDR2 FYNNEI. The CDR3 loop is CASKGSGETQYF. The CDR3 DNA sequence: TGTGCCAGCAAGGGTAGCGGAGAGACCCAGTACTTC.

This chain joins TRBV2 and TRBJ2-4; 7 bases line up with TRBD1. The germline V gene has CDR1 SNHLY and CDR2 FYNNEI. V lost 4 bases to trimming and J lost 9 bases; unmatched junction nucleotides: 9. The CDR3 is made up of 14 amino acids. The CDR3 reads CASSGTGTVGIQYF. CDR3 coding DNA: TGTGCCAGCAGTGGGACCGGGACAGTCGGCATTCAGTACTTC. The full variable domain, rest sourced from reference TRBV2 and TRBJ2-4, is EPEVTQTPSHQVTQMGQEVILRCVPISNHLYFYWYRQILGQKVEFLVSFYNNEISEKSEIFDDQFSVERPDGSNFTLKIRSTKLEDSAMYFCASSGTGTVGIQYFGAGTRLSVL.

The chain carries TRBV7-9 and TRBJ2-7; D not resolved. Germline V gene data show CDR1 as SEHNR and CDR2 as FQNEAQ (reference sequence). The V gene lost 0 bases and the J gene lost 6 bases, with 12 bases spanning the gap. The CDR3 runs to 14 residues. The CDR3 sequence is CASSLATESGEQYF. The CDR3, as DNA: TGTGCCAGCAGCTTAGCCACCGAGTCTGGCGAGCAGTACTTC. The full variable domain, in which reference TRBV7-9 and TRBJ2-7 provide the parts outside the CDR3, is DTGVSQNPRHKITKRGQNVTFRCDPISEHNRLYWYRQTLGQGPEFLTYFQNEAQLEKSRLLSDRFSAERPKGSFSTLEIQRTEQGDSAMYLCASSLATESGEQYFGPGTRLTVT.

This chain links TRBV7-9 with TRBJ1-2; D gene uncertain. CDR1 SEHNR and CDR2 FQNEAQ come from the germline V gene (reference sequence). The CDR3 totals 13 residues. The ends were cut back, 5 bases at V and 3 bases at J, with 10 bases in the middle. The DNA of the CDR3 is TGTGCCAGCAGCCAAGCCGGTGACTATGGCTACACCTTC. Translated: CASSQAGDYGYTF.

This clone was observed a few times. The chain links TRBV28 to TRBJ1-2; 10 nucleotides line up with TRBD1. The CDR3 contains 15 residues. V lost 5 bases and J lost 7; bases outside the gene matches: 10. Germline V gene sequence: CDR1 MDHEN, CDR2 SYDVKM. DNA for the CDR3: TGTGCCAGCAGTCCGGACCAAGACAGGGGGCGTGGCTACACCTTC. Its translation is CASSPDQDRGRGYTF.

V usage is TRBV28 and J usage is TRBJ1-5; D is unclear. CDR1 MDHEN and CDR2 SYDVKM come from the germline V gene. Trimming stripped 3 bases from V and 4 bases from J, with 7 bases between. The CDR3 has 13 residues. In nucleotides, the CDR3 is TGTGCCAGCAGTTTTGGGCTAAATCAGCCCCAGCATTTT. Translated, it gives CASSFGLNQPQHF.

J is TRBJ1-6 and V is TRBV7-2; 7 bases fit TRBD1. Germline CDR1 is SGHTA and CDR2 is FQGNSA. This CDR3 has 13 amino acids. V shed 4 bases, J shed 7 bases, and the junction held 1 base outside the gene matches. The chain's CDR3 is CASSSTGNSPLHF. CDR3 nucleotide sequence: TGTGCCAGCAGCTCGACAGGGAATTCACCCCTCCACTTT.

The genes are TRBV18 and TRBJ2-2; D not certain. The CDR3 is 13 amino acids. Trimming took 1 base from V and 7 from J, leaving 7 bases between them. Germline V gene lookup returns CDR1 KGHSH and CDR2 LQKENI. CDR3 coding DNA: TGTGCCAGCTCACCACAGAGAGGCGGGGAGCTGTTTTTT. Amino acids: CASSPQRGGELFF.

The chain is built from TRBV6-5 and TRBJ1-1; the D is unclear. This CDR3 comprises 14 residues. Per the germline V gene, CDR1 is MNHEY and CDR2 is SVGAGI. The V end lost 6 bases, the J end lost 5 bases, and 16 bases lay between the germline ends. The CDR3 reads CASRPLQRRTEAFF. CDR3 DNA: TGTGCCAGCAGGCCACTCCAAAGGAGAACTGAAGCTTTCTTT.

This clone was seen only a few times. V and J are TRBV11-2 and TRBJ1-1; tentative D call: TRBD1 (5 bases). V gave up 4 bases and J gave up 10 bases, with 13 bases separating them. Per germline, CDR1 SGHAT and CDR2 FQNNGV. The length of the CDR3 is 12 residues. In DNA, the CDR3 is TGTGCCAGCAGCTCGACGACAGCTCGAGCTTTCTTT. Its protein product is CASSSTTARAFF.

V is TRBV6-5 and J is TRBJ1-5; D gene ambiguous. The CDR3 spans 16 residues. With 0 bases removed from V and 5 bases from J, the gap between germline ends came to 14 bases. Germline V gene lookup returns CDR1 MNHEY and CDR2 SVGAGI. In DNA form, the CDR3 reads TGTGCCAGCAGTTACTCGGGCCCCACGAGGGATCAGCCCCAGCATTTT. This encodes CASSYSGPTRDQPQHF.

The chain carries TRBV5-1 and TRBJ1-4, with 9 bases identical to TRBD1. V lost 4 bases to trimming and J lost 7 bases; unmatched junction nucleotides: 8. The CDR3 has 15 amino acids. Germline CDR1 reads SGHRS; CDR2 reads YFSETQ. The CDR3 here is CASSAQGAQVEKLFF. In nucleotides, the CDR3 is TGCGCCAGCAGCGCACAGGGGGCGCAGGTTGAAAAACTGTTTTTT.

The rearrangement joins TRBV5-6 to TRBJ2-3, with 8 bases aligning to TRBD2. With V trimmed by 0 bases and J by 9 bases, 9 bases remained unmatched. The CDR3 loop spans 15 amino acids. Germline CDR1 reads SGHDT; CDR2 reads YYEEEE. This CDR3 reads CASSLGALAGGTQYF. In DNA form, the CDR3 reads TGTGCCAGCAGCTTGGGTGCCTTGGCGGGGGGAACGCAGTATTTT. The full variable domain, rest sourced from reference TRBV5-6 and TRBJ2-3, is DAGVTQSPTHLIKTRGQQVTLRCSPKSGHDTVSWYQQALGQGPQFIFQYYEEEERQRGNFPDRFSGHQFPNYSSELNVNALLLGDSALYLCASSLGALAGGTQYFGPGTRLTVL.